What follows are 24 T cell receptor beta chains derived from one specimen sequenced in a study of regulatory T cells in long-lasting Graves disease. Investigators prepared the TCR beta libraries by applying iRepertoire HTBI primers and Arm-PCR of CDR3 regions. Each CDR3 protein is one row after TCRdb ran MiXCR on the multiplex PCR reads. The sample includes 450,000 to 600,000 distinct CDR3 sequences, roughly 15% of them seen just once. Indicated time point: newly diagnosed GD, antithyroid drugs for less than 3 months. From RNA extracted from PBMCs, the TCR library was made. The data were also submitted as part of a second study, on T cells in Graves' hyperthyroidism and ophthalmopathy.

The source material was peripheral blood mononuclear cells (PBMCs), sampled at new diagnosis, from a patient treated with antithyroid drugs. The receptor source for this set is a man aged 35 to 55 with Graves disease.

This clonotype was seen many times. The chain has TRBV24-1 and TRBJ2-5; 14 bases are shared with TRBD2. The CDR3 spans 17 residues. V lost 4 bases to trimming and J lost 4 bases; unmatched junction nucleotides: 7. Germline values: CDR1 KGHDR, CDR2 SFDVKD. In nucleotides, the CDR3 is TGTGCCACCAGTGAGACTAGCGGGAGGGCCTTCCGAGAGACCCAGTACTTC. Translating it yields CATSETSGRAFRETQYF.

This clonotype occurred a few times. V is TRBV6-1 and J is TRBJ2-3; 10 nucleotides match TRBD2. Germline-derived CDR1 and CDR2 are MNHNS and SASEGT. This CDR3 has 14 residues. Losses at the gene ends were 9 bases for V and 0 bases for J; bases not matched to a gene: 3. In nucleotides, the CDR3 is TGTGCCAGTAAAGCGGGGGGGAGCACAGATACGCAGTATTTT. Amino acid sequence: CASKAGGSTDTQYF.

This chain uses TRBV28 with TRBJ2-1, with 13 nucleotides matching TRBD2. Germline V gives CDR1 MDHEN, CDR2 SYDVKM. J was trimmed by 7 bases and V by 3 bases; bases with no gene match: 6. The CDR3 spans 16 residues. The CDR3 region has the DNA TGTGCCAGCAGTTTGGAGGGACTAGCGGGATTGAATGAGCAGTTCTTC. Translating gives CASSLEGLAGLNEQFF.

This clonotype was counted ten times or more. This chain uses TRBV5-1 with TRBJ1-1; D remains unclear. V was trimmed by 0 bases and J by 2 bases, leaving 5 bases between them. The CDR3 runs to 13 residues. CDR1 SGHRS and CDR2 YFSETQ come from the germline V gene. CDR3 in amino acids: CASSLDLNTEAFF. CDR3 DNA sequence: TGCGCCAGCAGCTTGGACCTTAACACTGAAGCTTTCTTT. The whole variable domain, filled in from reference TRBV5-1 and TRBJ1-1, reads KAGVTQTPRYLIKTRGQQVTLSCSPISGHRSVSWYQQTPGQGLQFLFEYFSETQRNKGNFPGRFSGRQFSNSRSEMNVSTLELGDSALYLCASSLDLNTEAFFGQGTRLTVV.

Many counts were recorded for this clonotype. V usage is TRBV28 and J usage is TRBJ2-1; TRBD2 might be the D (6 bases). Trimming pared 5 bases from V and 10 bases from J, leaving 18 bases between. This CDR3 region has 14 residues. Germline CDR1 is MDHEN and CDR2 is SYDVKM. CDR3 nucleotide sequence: TGTGCCAGCAGTCGCCGAGCGGGCGCGGTCGAGCAGTTCTTC. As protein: CASSRRAGAVEQFF. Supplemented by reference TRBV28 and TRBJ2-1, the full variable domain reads DVKVTQSSRYLVKRTGEKVFLECVQDMDHENMFWYRQDPGLGLRLIYFSYDVKMKEKGDIPEGYSVSREKKERFSLILESASTNQTSMYLCASSRRAGAVEQFFGPGTRLTVL.

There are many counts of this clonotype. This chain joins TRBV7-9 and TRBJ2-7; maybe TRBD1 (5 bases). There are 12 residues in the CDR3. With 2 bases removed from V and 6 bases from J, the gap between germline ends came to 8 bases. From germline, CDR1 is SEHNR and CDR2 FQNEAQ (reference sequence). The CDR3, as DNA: TGTGCCAGCAGCTTACAGGGTAGCGAGCAGTACTTC. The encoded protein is CASSLQGSEQYF.

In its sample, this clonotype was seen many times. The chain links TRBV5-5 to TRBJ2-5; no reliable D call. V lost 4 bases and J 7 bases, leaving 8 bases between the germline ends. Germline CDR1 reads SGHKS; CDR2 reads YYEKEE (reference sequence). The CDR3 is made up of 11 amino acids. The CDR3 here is CASSKGGTQYF. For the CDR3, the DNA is TGTGCCAGCAGCAAGGGCGGGACCCAGTACTTC.

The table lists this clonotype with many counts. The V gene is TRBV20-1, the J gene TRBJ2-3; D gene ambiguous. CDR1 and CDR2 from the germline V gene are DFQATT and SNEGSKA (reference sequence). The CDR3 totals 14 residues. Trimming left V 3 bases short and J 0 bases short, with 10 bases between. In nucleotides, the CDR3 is TGCAGTGCTAGTGTCAGAGAAAGCACAGATACGCAGTATTTT. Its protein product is CSASVRESTDTQYF.

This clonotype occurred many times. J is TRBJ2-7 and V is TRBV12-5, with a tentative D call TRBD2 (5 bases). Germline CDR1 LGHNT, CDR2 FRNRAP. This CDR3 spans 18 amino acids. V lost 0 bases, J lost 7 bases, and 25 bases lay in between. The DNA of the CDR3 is TGTGCTAGTGGTTTGGTGTCCTGGGAGAGTACAAGGGTGCGTGAGCAGTACTTC. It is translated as CASGLVSWESTRVREQYF.

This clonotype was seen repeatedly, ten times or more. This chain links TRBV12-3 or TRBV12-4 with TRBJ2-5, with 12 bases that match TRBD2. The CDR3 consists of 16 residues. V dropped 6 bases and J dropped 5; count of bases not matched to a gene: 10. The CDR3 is CASRPTSGGLFETQYF. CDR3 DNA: TGTGCCAGCAGACCCACTAGCGGGGGGCTCTTTGAGACCCAGTACTTC.

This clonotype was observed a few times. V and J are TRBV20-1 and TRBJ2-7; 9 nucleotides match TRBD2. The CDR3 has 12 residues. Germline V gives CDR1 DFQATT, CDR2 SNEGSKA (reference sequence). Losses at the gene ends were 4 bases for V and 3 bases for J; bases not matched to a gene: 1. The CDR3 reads CSAMTSGYEQYF. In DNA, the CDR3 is TGCAGTGCTATGACTAGCGGCTACGAGCAGTACTTC.

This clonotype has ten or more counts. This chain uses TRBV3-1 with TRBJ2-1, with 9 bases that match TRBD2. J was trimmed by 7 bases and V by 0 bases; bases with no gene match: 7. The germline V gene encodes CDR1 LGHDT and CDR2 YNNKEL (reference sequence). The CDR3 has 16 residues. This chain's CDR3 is CASSQDGTSYGNEQFF. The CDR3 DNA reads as TGTGCCAGCAGCCAAGATGGGACTAGCTATGGAAATGAGCAGTTCTTC.

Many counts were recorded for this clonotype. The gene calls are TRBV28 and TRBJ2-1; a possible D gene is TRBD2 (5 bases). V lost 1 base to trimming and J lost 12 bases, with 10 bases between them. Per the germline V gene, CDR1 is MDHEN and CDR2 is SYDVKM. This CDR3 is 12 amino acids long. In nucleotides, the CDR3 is TGTGCCAGCAGTTTATTCGAGGGTGTGCAGTTCTTC. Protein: CASSLFEGVQFF.

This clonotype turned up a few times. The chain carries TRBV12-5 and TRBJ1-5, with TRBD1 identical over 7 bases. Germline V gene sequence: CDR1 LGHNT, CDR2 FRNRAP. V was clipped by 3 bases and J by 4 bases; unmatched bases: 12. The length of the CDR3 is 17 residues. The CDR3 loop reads CASGFSPGQILNQPQHF. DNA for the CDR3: TGTGCTAGTGGTTTCTCCCCGGGACAGATTCTTAATCAGCCCCAGCATTTT.

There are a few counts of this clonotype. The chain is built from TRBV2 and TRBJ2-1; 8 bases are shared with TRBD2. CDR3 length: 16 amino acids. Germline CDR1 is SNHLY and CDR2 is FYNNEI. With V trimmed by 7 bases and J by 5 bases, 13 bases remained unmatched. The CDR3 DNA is TGTGCCAGCAAGTGGACTAGCAAAGCGGTGAACAATGAGCAGTTCTTC. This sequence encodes CASKWTSKAVNNEQFF.

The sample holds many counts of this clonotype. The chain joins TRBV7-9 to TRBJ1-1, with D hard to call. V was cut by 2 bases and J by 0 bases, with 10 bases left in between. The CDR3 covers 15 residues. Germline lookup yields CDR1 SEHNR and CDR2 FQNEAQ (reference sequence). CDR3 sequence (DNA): TGTGCCAGCAGCTTACCCGGACTGCTGAACACTGAAGCTTTCTTT. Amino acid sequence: CASSLPGLLNTEAFF. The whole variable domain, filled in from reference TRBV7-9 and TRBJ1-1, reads DTGVSQNPRHKITKRGQNVTFRCDPISEHNRLYWYRQTLGQGPEFLTYFQNEAQLEKSRLLSDRFSAERPKGSFSTLEIQRTEQGDSAMYLCASSLPGLLNTEAFFGQGTRLTVV.

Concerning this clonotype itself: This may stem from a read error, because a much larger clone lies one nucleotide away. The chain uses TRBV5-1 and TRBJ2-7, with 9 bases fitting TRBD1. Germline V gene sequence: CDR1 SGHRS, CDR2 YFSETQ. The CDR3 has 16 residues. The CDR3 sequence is CASSTPGTGYPYERYF. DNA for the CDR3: TGCGCCAGCAGCACACCCGGGACAGGGTATCCCTACGAGCGGTACTTC.

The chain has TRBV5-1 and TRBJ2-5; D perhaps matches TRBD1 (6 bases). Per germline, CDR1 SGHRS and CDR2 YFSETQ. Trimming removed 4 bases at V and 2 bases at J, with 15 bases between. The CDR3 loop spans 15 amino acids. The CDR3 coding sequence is TGCGCCAGCAGCCCTCAGGCCGGGACACAAGAGACCCAGTACTTC. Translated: CASSPQAGTQETQYF.

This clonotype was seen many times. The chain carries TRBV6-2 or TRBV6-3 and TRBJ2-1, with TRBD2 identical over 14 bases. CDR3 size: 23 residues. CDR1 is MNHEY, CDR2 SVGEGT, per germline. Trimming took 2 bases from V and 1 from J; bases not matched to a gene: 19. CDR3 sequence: CASSYPGHAGLAGGTRSYNEQFF. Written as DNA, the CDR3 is TGTGCCAGCAGTTACCCGGGGCACGCAGGACTAGCGGGAGGAACCAGGTCCTACAATGAGCAGTTCTTC.

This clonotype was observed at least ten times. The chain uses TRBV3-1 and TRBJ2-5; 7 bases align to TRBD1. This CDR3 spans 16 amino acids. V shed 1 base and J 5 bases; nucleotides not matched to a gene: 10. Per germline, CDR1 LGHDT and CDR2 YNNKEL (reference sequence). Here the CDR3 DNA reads TGTGCCAGCAGCCAAGGCCGGGACAGCCTCCGGGAGACCCAGTACTTC. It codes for CASSQGRDSLRETQYF.

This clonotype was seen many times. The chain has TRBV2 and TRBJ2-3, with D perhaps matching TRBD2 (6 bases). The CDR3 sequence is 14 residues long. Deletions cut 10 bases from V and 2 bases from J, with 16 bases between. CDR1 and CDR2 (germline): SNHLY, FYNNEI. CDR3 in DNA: TGTGCCACGCACCTTAGCGGTATCACAGATACGCAGTATTTT. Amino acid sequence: CATHLSGITDTQYF.

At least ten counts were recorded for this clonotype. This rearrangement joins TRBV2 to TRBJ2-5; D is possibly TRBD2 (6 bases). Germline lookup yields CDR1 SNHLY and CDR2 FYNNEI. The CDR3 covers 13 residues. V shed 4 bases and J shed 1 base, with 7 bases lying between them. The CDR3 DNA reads TGTGCCAGCAGTGCTAGCGCCCAAGAGACCCAGTACTTC. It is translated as CASSASAQETQYF.

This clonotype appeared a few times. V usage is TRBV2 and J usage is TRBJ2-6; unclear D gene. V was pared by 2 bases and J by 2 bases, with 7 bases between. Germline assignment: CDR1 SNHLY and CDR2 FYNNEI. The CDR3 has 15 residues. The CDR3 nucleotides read TGTGCCAGCAGTGAAAGTGGAGCTGGGGCCAACGTCCTGACTTTC. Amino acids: CASSESGAGANVLTF.

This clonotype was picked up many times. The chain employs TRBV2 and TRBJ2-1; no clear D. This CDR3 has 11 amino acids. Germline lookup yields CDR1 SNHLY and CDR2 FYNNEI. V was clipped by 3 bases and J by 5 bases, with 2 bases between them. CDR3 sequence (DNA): TGTGCCAGCAGTGAGCACAATGAGCAGTTCTTC. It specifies CASSEHNEQFF.